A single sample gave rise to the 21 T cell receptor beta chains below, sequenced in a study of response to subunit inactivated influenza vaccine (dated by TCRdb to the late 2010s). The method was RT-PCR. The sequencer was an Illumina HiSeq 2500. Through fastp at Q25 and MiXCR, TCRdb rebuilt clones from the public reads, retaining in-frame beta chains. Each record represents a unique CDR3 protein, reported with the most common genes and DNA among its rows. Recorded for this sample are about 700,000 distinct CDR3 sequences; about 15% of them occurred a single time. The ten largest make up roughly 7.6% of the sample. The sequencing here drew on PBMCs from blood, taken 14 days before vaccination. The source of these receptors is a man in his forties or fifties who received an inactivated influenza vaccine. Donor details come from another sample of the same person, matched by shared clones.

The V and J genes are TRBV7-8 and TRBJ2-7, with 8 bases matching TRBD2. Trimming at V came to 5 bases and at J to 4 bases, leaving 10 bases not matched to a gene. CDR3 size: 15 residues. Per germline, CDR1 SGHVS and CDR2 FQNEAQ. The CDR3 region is CASSHRRLASYEQYF. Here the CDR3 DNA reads TGTGCCAGCAGCCACAGGAGACTAGCGAGTTACGAGCAGTACTTC.

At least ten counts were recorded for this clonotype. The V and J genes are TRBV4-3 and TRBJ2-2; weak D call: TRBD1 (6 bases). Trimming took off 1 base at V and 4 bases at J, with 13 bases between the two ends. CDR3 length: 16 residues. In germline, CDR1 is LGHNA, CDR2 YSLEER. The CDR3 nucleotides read TGCGCCAGCAGCCAAGTTACAGGGTGGGGCACCGGGGAGCTGTTTTTT. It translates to CASSQVTGWGTGELFF.

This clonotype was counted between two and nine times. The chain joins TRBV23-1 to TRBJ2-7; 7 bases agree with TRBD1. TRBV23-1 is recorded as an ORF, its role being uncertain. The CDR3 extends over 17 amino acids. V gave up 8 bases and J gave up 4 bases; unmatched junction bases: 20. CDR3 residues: CASRRRRHTGVVYEQYF. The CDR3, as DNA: TGCGCCAGCCGCCGACGGAGACATACAGGGGTGGTATACGAGCAGTACTTC.

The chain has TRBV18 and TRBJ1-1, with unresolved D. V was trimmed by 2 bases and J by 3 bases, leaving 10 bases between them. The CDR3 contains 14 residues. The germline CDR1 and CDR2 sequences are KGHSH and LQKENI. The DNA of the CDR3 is TGTGCCAGCTCACCAAGCCTCGCAGACACTGAAGCTTTCTTT. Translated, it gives CASSPSLADTEAFF.

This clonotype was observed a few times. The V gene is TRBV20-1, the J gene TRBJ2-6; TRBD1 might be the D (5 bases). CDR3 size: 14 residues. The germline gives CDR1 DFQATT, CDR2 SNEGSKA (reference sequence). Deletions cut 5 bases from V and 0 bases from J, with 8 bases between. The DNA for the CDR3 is TGCAGTGCTGAAACAGGCTCTGGGGCCAACGTCCTGACTTTC. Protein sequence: CSAETGSGANVLTF.

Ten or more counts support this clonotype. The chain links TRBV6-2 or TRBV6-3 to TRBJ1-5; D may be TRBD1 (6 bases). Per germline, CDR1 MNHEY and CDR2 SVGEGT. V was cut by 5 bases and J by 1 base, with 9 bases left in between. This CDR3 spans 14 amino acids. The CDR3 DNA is TGTGCCAGCAGTGCAGGGGTGAGCAATCAGCCCCAGCATTTT. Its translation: CASSAGVSNQPQHF.

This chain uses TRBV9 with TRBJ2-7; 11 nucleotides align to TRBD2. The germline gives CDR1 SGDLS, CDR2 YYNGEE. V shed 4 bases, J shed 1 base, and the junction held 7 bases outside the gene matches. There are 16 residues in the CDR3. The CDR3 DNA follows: TGTGCCAGCAGCACAGGGACTAGCGGAGATTCCTACGAGCAGTACTTC. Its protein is CASSTGTSGDSYEQYF.

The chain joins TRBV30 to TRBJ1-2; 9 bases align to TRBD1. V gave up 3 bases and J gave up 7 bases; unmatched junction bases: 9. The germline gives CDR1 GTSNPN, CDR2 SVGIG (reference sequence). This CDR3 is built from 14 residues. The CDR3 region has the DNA TGTGCCTGGAGCCCGGGACAGGGAACTTCTGGCTACACCTTC. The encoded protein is CAWSPGQGTSGYTF.

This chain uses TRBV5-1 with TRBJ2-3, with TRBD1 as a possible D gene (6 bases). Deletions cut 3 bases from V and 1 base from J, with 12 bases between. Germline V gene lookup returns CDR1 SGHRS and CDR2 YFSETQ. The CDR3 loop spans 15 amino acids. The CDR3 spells CASSSNGQRTDTQYF. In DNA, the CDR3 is TGCGCCAGCAGCTCCAATGGACAGCGCACAGATACGCAGTATTTT.

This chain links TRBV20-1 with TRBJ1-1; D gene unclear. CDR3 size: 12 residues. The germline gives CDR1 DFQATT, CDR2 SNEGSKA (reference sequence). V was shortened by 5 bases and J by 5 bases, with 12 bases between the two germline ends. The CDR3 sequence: CSAFETGTEAFF. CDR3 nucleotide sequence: TGCAGTGCTTTTGAAACTGGGACTGAAGCTTTCTTT.

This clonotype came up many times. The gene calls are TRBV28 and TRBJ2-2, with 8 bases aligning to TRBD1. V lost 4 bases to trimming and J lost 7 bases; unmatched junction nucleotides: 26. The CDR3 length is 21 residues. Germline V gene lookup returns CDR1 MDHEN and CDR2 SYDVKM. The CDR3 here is CASSYGIQQKEGGQVDGELFF. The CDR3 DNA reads TGTGCCAGCAGTTACGGGATCCAACAAAAAGAGGGGGGACAGGTTGACGGGGAGCTGTTTTTT.

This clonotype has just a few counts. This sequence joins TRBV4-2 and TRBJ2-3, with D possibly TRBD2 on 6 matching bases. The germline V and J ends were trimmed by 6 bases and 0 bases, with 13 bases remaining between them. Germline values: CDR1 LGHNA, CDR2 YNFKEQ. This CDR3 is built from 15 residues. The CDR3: CASRLRGRSTDTQYF. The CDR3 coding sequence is TGTGCCAGCAGACTGCGGGGAAGGAGCACAGATACGCAGTATTTT.

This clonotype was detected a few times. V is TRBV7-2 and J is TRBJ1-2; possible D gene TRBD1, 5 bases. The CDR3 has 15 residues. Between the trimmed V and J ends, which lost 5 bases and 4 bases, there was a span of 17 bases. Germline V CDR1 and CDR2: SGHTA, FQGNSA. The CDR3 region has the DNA TGTGCCAGCAGCCCCGGGTTCCTAGGGGTCTATGGCTACACCTTC. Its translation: CASSPGFLGVYGYTF.

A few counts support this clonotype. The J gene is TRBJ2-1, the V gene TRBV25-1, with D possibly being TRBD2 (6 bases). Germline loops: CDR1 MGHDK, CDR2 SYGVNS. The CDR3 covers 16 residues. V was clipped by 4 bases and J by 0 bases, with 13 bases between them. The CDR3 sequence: CASSGREKYSYNEQFF. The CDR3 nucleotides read TGTGCCAGCAGTGGCCGGGAGAAATACTCCTACAATGAGCAGTTCTTC.

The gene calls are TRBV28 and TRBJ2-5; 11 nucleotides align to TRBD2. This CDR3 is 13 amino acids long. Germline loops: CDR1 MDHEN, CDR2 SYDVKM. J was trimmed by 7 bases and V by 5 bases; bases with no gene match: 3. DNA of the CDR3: TGTGCCAGCAGTCCTAGCGGGGGGCCGACCCAGTACTTC. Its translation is CASSPSGGPTQYF.

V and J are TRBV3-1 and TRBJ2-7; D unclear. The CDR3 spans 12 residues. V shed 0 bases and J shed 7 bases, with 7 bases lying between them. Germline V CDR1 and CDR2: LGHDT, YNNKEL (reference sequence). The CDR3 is CASSQDGPEQYF. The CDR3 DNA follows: TGTGCCAGCAGCCAAGATGGGCCGGAGCAGTACTTC.

CDR3 nucleotides: TGTGCCAGCAGCAGAACAGGGGGGGAAAACATTCAGTACTTC. This gives the protein CASSRTGGENIQYF. The chain combines TRBV7-2 with TRBJ2-4; a possible D gene is TRBD1 (8 bases). The CDR3 is 14 amino acids. The V gene's germline CDR1 is SGHTA and CDR2 FQGNSA. V shed 5 bases and J shed 5 bases, with 13 bases lying between them.

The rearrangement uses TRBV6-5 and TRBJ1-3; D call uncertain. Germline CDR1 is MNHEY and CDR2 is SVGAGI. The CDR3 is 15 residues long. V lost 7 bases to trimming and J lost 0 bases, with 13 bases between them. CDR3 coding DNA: TGTGCCAGCATTAGAGCAGCTAGCTCTGGAAACACCATATATTTT. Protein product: CASIRAASSGNTIYF.

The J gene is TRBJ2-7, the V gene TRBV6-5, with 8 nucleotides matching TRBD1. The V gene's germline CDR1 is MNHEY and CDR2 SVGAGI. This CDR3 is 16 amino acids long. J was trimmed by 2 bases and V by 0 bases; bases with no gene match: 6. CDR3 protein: CASSYSRQGPTYEQYF. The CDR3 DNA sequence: TGTGCCAGCAGTTACTCACGACAGGGGCCAACCTACGAGCAGTACTTC.

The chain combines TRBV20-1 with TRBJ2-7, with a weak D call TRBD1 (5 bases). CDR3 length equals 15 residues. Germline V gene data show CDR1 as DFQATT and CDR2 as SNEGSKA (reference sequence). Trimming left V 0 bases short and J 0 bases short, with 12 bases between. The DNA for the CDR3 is TGCAGTGCTAGAGAGTGGACACAGAGCTCCTACGAGCAGTACTTC. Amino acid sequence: CSAREWTQSSYEQYF.

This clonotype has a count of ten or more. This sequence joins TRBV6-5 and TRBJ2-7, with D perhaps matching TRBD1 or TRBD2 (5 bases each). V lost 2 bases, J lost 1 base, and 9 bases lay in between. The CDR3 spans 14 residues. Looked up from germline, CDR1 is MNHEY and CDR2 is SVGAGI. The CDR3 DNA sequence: TGTGCCAGCAGTTACGGTGGGGGTTCCTACGAGCAGTACTTC. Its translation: CASSYGGGSYEQYF.